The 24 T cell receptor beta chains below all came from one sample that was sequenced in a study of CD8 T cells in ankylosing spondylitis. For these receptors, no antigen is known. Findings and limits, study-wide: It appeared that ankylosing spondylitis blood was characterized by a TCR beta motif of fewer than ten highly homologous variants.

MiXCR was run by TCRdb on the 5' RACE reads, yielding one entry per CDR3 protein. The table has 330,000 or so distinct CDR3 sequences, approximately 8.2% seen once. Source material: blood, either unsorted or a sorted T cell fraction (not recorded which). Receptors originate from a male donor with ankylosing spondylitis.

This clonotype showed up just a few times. CDR3 amino acids: CSARAVRFGYTF. The CDR3 DNA is TGCAGTGCTCGAGCGGTCCGGTTTGGCTACACCTTC. This chain connects TRBV20-1 to TRBJ1-2; D uncertain. V lost 5 bases and J 7 bases, leaving 14 bases between the germline ends. CDR1 and CDR2 from the germline V gene are DFQATT and SNEGSKA (reference sequence). The CDR3 extends over 12 amino acids.

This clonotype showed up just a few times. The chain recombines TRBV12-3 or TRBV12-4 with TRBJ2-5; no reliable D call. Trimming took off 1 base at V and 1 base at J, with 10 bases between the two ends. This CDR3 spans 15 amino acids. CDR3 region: CASSLVSGVQETQYF. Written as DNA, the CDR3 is TGTGCCAGCAGTTTAGTTTCCGGAGTCCAAGAGACCCAGTACTTC.

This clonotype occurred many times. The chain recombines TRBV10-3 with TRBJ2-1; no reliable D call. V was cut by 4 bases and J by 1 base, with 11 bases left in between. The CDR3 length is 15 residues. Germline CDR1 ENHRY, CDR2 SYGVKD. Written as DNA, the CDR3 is TGTGCCATCAGTGGAATAGGCGCTTCCTACAATGAGCAGTTCTTC. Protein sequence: CAISGIGASYNEQFF.

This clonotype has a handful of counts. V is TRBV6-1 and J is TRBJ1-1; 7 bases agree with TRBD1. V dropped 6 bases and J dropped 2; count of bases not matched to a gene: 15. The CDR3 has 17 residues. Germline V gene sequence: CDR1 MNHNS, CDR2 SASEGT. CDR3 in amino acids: CASRPSDRVAFNTEAFF. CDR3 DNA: TGTGCCAGCAGACCAAGCGACAGGGTAGCTTTTAACACTGAAGCTTTCTTT.

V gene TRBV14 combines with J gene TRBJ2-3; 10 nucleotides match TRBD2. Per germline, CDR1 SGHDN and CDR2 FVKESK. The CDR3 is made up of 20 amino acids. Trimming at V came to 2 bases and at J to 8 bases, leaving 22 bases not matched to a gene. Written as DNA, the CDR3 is TGTGCCAGCAGCCAATCAAAACCTTTAGCGGGAGGATCCCTTCTAAGTACGCAGTATTTT. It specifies CASSQSKPLAGGSLLSTQYF.

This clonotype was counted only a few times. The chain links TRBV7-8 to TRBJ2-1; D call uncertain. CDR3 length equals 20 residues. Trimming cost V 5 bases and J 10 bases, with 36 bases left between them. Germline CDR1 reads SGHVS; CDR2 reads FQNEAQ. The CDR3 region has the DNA TGTGCCAGCAGCCCTTTTCCACGGGCGGTACCTCAGAACTTAACAATGGAGCAGTTCTTC. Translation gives CASSPFPRAVPQNLTMEQFF.

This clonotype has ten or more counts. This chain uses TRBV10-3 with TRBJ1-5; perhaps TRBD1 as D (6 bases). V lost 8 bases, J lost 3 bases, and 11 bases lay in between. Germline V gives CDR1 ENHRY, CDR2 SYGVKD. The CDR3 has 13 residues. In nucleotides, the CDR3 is TGTGCCATCCAGGGGCAGACCAATCAGCCCCAGCATTTT. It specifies CAIQGQTNQPQHF.

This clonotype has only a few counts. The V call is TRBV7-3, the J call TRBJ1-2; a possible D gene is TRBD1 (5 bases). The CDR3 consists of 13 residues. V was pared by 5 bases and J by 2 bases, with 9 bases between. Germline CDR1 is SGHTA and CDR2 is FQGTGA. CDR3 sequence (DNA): TGTGCCAGCAGCCAGGACACCAACTATGGCTACACCTTC. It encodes CASSQDTNYGYTF.

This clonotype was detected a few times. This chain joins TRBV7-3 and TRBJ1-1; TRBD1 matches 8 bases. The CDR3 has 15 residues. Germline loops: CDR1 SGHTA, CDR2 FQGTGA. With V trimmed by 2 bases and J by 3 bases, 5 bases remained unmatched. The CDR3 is CASSLHATGDTEAFF. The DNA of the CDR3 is TGTGCCAGCAGCTTACATGCGACAGGGGACACTGAAGCTTTCTTT.

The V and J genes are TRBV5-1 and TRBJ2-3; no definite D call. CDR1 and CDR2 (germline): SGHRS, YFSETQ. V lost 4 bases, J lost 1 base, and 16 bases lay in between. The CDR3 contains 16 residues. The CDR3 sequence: CASSHDLIGGTDTQYF. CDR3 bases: TGCGCCAGCAGCCATGACTTGATAGGAGGCACAGATACGCAGTATTTT. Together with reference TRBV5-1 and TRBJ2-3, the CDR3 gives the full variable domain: KAGVTQTPRYLIKTRGQQVTLSCSPISGHRSVSWYQQTPGQGLQFLFEYFSETQRNKGNFPGRFSGRQFSNSRSEMNVSTLELGDSALYLCASSHDLIGGTDTQYFGPGTRLTVL.

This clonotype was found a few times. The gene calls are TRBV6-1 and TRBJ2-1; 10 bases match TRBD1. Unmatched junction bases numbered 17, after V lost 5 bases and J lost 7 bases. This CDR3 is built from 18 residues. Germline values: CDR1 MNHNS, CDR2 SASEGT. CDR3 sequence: CASSIVYGQGETDNEQFF. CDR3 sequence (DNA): TGTGCCAGCAGTATAGTCTACGGACAGGGGGAAACTGATAATGAGCAGTTCTTC.

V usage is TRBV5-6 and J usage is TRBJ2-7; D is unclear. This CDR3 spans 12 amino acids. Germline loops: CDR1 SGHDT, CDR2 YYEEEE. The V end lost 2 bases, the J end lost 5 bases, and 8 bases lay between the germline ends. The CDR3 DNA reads TGTGCCAGCAGCTTTTTGGTCGACGAGCAGTACTTC. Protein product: CASSFLVDEQYF.

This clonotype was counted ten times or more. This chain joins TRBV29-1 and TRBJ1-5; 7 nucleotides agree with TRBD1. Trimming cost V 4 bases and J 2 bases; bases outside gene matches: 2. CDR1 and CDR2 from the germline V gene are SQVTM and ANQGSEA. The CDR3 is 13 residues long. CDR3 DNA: TGCAGCGTTGCAGGGACAGGCAATCAGCCCCAGCATTTT. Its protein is CSVAGTGNQPQHF.

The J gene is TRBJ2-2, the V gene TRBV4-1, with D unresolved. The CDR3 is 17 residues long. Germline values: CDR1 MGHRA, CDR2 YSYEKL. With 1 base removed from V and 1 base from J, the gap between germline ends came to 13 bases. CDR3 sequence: CASSQVLAALNTGELFF. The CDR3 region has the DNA TGCGCCAGCAGCCAAGTTTTGGCGGCGTTGAACACCGGGGAGCTGTTTTTT.

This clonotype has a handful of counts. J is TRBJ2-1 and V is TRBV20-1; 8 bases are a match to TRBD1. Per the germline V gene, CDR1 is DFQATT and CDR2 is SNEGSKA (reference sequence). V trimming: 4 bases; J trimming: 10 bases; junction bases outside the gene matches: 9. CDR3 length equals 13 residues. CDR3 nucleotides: TGCAGTGCTATTGAGGACAGGGCGTCCGAGCAGTTCTTC. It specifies CSAIEDRASEQFF.

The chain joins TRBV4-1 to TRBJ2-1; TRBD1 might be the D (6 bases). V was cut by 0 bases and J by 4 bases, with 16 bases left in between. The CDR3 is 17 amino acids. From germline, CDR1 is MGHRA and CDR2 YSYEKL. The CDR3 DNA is TGCGCCAGCAGCCAAGATCGCGGGTCAGGGGATTACAATGAGCAGTTCTTC. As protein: CASSQDRGSGDYNEQFF.

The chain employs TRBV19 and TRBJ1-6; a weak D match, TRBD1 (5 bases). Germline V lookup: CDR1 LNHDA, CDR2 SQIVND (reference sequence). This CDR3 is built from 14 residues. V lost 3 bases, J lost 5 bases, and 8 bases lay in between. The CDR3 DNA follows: TGTGCCAGTAGTATGACGACAGATAATTCACCCCTCCACTTT. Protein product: CASSMTTDNSPLHF.

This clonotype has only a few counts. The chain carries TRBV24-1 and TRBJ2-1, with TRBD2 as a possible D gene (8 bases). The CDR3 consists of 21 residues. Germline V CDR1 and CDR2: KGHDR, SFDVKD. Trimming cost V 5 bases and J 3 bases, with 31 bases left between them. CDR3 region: CATSGPIDRVPGLGSYNEQFF. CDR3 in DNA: TGTGCCACCAGTGGTCCGATTGACAGGGTTCCGGGACTAGGTAGCTACAATGAGCAGTTCTTC.

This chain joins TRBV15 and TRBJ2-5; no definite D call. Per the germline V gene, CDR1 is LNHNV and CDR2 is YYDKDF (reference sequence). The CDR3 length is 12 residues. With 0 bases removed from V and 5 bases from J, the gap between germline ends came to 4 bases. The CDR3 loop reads CATSRDPETQYF. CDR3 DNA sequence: TGTGCCACCAGCAGAGATCCCGAGACCCAGTACTTC.

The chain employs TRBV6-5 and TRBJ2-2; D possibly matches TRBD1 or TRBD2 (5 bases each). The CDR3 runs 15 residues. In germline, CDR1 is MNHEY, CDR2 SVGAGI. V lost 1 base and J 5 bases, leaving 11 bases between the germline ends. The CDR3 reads CASSYFPGATGELFF. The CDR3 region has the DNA TGTGCCAGCAGTTACTTTCCCGGGGCGACCGGGGAGCTGTTTTTT.

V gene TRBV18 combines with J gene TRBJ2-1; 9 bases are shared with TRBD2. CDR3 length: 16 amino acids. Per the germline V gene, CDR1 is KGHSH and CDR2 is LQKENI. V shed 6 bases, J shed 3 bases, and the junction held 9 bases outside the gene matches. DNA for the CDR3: TGTGCCAGCTCTGCCCCGGCTAGCGGGGTCTACAATGAGCAGTTCTTC. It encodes CASSAPASGVYNEQFF.

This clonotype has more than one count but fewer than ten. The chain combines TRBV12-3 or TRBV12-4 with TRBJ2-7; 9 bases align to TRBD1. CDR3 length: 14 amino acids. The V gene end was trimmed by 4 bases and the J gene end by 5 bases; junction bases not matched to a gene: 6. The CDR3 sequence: CASSSRTGAHEQYF. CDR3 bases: TGTGCCAGCAGTTCTCGGACAGGGGCCCACGAGCAGTACTTC.

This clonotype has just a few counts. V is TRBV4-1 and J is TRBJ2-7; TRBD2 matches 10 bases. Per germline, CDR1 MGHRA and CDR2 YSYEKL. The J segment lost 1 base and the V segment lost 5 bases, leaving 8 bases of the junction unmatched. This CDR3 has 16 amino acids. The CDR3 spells CASSSGLAVKSYEQYF. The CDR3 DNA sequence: TGCGCCAGCAGCTCCGGACTAGCGGTGAAATCCTACGAGCAGTACTTC.

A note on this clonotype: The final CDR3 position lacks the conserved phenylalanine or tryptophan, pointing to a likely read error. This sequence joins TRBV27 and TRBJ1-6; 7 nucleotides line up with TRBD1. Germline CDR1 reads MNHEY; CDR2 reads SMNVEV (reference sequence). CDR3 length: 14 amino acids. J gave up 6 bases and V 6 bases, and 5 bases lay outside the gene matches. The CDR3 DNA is TGTGCCAGCAGCACCGGGACAGCTAATTCACCCCTCCACCTT. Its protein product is CASSTGTANSPLHL.